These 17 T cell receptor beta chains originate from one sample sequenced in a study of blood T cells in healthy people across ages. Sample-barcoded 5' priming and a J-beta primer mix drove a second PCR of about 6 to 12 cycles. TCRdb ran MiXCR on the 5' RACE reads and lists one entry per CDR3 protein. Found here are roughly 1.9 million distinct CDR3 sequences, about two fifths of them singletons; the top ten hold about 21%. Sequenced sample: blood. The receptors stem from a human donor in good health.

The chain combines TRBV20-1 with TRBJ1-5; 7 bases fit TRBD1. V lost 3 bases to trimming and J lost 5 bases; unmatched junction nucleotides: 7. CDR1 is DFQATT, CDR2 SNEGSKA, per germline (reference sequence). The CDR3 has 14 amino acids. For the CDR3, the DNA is TGCAGTGCTAGCCCGCAGGGGGTCTATCAGCCCCAGCATTTT. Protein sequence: CSASPQGVYQPQHF.

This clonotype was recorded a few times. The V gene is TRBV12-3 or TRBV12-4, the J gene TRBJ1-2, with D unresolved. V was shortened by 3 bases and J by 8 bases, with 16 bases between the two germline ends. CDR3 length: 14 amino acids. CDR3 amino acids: CASSLTGTLGGYTF. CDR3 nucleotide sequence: TGTGCCAGCAGTTTGACCGGCACCCTGGGGGGCTACACCTTC.

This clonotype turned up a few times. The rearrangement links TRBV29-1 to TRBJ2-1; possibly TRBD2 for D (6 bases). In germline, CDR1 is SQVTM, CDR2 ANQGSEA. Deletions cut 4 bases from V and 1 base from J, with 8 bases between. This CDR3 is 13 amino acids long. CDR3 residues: CSVVEGSYNEQFF. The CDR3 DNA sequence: TGCAGCGTTGTGGAGGGGTCCTACAATGAGCAGTTCTTC.

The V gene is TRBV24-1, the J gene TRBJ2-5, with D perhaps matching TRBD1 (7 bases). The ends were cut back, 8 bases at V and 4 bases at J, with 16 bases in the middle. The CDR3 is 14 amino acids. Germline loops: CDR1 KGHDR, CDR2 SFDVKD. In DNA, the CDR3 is TGTGCCACCATCAGATTCCAGGGGGGAGAGACCCAGTACTTC. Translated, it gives CATIRFQGGETQYF.

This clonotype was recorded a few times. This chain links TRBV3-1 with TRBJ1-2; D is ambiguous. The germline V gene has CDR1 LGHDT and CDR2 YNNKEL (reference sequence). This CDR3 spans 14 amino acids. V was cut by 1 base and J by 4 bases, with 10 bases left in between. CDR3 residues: CASSQAGTSYGYTF. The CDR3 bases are TGTGCCAGCAGCCAAGCTGGAACTTCCTATGGCTACACCTTC.

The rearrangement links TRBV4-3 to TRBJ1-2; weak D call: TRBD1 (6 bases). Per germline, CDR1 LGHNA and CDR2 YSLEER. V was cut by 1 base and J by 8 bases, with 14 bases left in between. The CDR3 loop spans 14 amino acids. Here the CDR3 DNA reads TGCGCCAGCAGCCAAGCGTGGGGGCTTCGGGGCTACACCTTC. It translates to CASSQAWGLRGYTF.

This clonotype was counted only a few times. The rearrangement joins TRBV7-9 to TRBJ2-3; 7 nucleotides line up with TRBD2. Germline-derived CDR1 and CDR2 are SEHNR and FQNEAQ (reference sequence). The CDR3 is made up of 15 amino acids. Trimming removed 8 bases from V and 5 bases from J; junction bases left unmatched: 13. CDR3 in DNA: TGTGCCAGCGATGGGATGGGAGGGGCTGTAGATACGCAGTATTTT. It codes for CASDGMGGAVDTQYF.

The CDR3 loop is CASSFALHEQFF. In DNA, the CDR3 is TGTGCCAGCAGCTTTGCGCTTCATGAGCAGTTCTTC. The chain joins TRBV5-5 to TRBJ2-1; D is undetermined. Trimming shortened V by 2 bases and J by 8 bases, and 8 bases separated the two germline ends. The CDR3 sequence is 12 residues long. Germline CDR1 and CDR2: SGHKS and YYEKEE (reference sequence).

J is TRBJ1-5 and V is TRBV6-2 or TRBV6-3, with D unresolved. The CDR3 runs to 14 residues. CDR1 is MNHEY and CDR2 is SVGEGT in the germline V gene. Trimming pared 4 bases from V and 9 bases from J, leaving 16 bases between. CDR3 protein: CASSSGMGWVPQHF. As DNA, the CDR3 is TGTGCCAGCAGTTCCGGGATGGGGTGGGTGCCCCAGCATTTT.

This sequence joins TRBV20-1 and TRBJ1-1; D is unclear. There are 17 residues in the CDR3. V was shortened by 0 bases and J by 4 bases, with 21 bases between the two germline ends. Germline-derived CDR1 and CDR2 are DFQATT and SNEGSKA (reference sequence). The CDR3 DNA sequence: TGCAGTGCTAGAGACCCCGGTGTATGGGGAGGGAGCACTGAAGCTTTCTTT. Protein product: CSARDPGVWGGSTEAFF.

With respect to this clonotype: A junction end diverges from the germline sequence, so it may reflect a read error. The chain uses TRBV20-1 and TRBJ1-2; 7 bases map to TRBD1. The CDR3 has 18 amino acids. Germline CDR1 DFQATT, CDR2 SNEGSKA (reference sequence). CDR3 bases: TGCAGTGCGGAGGAAGCCGGGACAGACACCTACCAATTCTATGGCCACACCTTC. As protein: CSAEEAGTDTYQFYGHTF.

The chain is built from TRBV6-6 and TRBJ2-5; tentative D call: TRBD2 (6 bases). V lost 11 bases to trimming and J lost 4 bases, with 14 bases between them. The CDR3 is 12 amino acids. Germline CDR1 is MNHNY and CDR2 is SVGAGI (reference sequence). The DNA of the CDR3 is TGTGCCGGGGCCATGGAGGGAGAGACCCAGTACTTC. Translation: CAGAMEGETQYF.

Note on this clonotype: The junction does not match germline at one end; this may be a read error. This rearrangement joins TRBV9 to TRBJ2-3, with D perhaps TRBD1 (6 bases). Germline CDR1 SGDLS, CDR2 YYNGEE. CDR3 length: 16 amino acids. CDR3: CASSVGVTGYTGTQYF. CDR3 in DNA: TGTGCCAGCAGCGTAGGAGTCACAGGGTACACAGGTACGCAGTATTTT.

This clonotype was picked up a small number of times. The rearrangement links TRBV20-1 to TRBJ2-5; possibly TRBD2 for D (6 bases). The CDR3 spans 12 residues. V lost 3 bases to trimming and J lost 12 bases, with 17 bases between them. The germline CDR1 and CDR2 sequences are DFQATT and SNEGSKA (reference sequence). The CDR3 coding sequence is TGCAGTGCTAGTTCCCTTCAAGGACTAAAGTACTTC. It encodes CSASSLQGLKYF.

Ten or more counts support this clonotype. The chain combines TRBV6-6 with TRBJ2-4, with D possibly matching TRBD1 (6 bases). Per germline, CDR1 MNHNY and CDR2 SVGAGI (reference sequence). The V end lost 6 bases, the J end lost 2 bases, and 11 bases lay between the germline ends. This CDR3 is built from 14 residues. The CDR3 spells CASSPGQPKNIQYF. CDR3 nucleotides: TGTGCCAGCAGCCCCGGACAGCCCAAAAACATTCAGTACTTC.

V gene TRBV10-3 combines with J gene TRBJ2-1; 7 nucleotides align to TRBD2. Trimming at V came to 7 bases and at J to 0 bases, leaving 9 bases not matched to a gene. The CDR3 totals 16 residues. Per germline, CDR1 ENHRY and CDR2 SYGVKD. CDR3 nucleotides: TGTGCCATCACGGACCTCGGGGGGAGCTCCTACAATGAGCAGTTCTTC. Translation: CAITDLGGSSYNEQFF.

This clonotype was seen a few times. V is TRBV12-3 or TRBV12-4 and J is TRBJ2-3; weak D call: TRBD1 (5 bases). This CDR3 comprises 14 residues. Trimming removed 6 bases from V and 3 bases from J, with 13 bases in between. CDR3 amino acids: CASSSAGLTDTQYF. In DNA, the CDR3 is TGTGCCAGCAGCTCAGCAGGGCTTACAGATACGCAGTATTTT.